This TCR beta chain comes out of a study of T-cell memory formation after mild COVID-19. Researchers used 5'RACE with constant-segment primers to make TCR alpha and TCR beta cDNA libraries that carry sample barcodes and UMIs. TCRdb called the 5' RACE reads again in MiXCR, with one record for every CDR3 protein. Of 500,000 to 650,000 distinct CDR3 sequences detected, roughly 20% appear once; the ten largest clones hold around 7.7%. Sample: PBMCs or a T cell subset sorted from them (not recorded which). This receptor was obtained from an adult woman who had mild COVID-19 (a few samples of this study predate the infection). Cell type and time point are not known.

The CDR3 DNA reads as TGTGCCAGCAGCTTAGCCGGGACAGTCCGGATGAACACTGAAGCTTTCTTT. Translated, it gives CASSLAGTVRMNTEAFF. This sequence joins TRBV7-2 and TRBJ1-1; 7 bases map to TRBD1. V was pared by 0 bases and J by 0 bases, with 7 bases of the junction left unmatched. The CDR3 is made up of 17 amino acids. Per the germline V gene, CDR1 is SGHTA and CDR2 is FQGNSA.